These 23 T cell receptor beta chains were all obtained from the same sample, sequenced in a study of blood T cell repertoires in COVID-19. Sequencing was performed with immunoSEQ multiplex PCR; in TCRdb, only in-frame clones are kept and a portion is missing. The table includes around 400,000 clones, roughly 84% detected once. The sequencing input was PBMCs or T cells enriched from blood (not recorded which). The receptors stem from a woman under 30 who had been exposed to COVID-19.

The rearrangement uses TRBV18 and TRBJ1-5; 9 positions match TRBD1. V dropped 4 bases and J dropped 1; count of bases not matched to a gene: 2. Per germline, CDR1 KGHSH and CDR2 LQKENI. This CDR3 is 15 amino acids long. CDR3 nucleotides: TGTGCCAGCTCACAAACAGGGGGCAGCAATCAGCCCCAGCATTTT. Translating it yields CASSQTGGSNQPQHF. The variable domain in full, with the rest retrieved from reference TRBV18 and TRBJ1-5, is NAGVMQNPRHLVRRRGQEARLRCSPMKGHSHVYWYRQLPEEGLKFMVYLQKENIIDESGMPKERFSAEFPKEGPSILRIQQVVRGDSAAYFCASSQTGGSNQPQHFGDGTRLSIL.

The chain has TRBV2 and TRBJ2-1; D is ambiguous. This CDR3 spans 14 amino acids. V lost 6 bases and J 4 bases, leaving 13 bases between the germline ends. Germline CDR1 reads SNHLY; CDR2 reads FYNNEI. This CDR3 is CASRDEGVYNEQFF. The CDR3 DNA reads TGTGCCAGCAGAGACGAAGGAGTGTACAATGAGCAGTTCTTC.

This clone was recorded a few times. The rearrangement uses TRBV28 and TRBJ1-1; 8 bases are shared with TRBD1. The CDR3 has 16 residues. J lost 1 base, V lost 4 bases, and 8 bases had no gene match. Per the germline V gene, CDR1 is MDHEN and CDR2 is SYDVKM. The CDR3 is CASSSAAGTGNTEAFF. Here the CDR3 DNA reads TGTGCCAGCAGTTCAGCGGCCGGGACAGGGAACACTGAAGCTTTCTTT.

This clone was observed a single time. The rearrangement joins TRBV7-2 to TRBJ1-5; TRBD1 is a possible D gene (5 bases). Looked up from germline, CDR1 is SGHTA and CDR2 is FQGNSA. V was shortened by 5 bases and J by 2 bases, with 10 bases between the two germline ends. This CDR3 has 14 residues. The CDR3 spells CASSDSGRNQPQHF. The DNA for the CDR3 is TGTGCCAGCAGCGACAGTGGTCGCAATCAGCCCCAGCATTTT.

The gene calls are TRBV24-1 and TRBJ2-1, with D tentatively TRBD1 (6 bases). Germline V gives CDR1 KGHDR, CDR2 SFDVKD. The CDR3 contains 17 residues. The V gene lost 0 bases and the J gene lost 5 bases, with 16 bases spanning the gap. The CDR3 region has the DNA TGTGCCACCAGTGATTTGCAGGTACAGGGTAGGGACAATGAGCAGTTCTTC. Translating gives CATSDLQVQGRDNEQFF.

The gene calls are TRBV19 and TRBJ2-7, with 7 bases identical to TRBD1. V lost 6 bases, J lost 3 bases, and 11 bases stayed unmatched. This CDR3 comprises 15 residues. Germline V gene data show CDR1 as LNHDA and CDR2 as SQIVND (reference sequence). CDR3 coding DNA: TGTGCCAGTAGATCCCTGGGACAGAATATCTACGAGCAGTACTTC. The encoded protein is CASRSLGQNIYEQYF. The full variable domain, with the rest looked up from reference TRBV19 and TRBJ2-7, is DGGITQSPKYLFRKEGQNVTLSCEQNLNHDAMYWYRQDPGQGLRLIYYSQIVNDFQKGDIAEGYSVSREKKESFPLTVTSAQKNPTAFYLCASRSLGQNIYEQYFGPGTRLTVT.

The V call is TRBV28, the J call TRBJ1-2; maybe TRBD1 (6 bases). V was shortened by 1 base and J by 1 base, with 10 bases between the two germline ends. Per the germline V gene, CDR1 is MDHEN and CDR2 is SYDVKM. The CDR3 sequence is 15 residues long. The CDR3 nucleotides read TGTGCCAGCAGTTTATCCGGGACACTTAACTATGGCTACACCTTC. Translating it yields CASSLSGTLNYGYTF.

The rearrangement uses TRBV5-4 and TRBJ1-4; no clear D gene. V lost 4 bases and J 4 bases, leaving 14 bases between the germline ends. Germline values: CDR1 SGHNT, CDR2 YYREEE (reference sequence). The CDR3 runs 15 residues. CDR3 DNA sequence: TGTGCCAGCAGCCCGGAACAGATTCTTAATGAAAAACTGTTTTTT. Translation: CASSPEQILNEKLFF.

V is TRBV4-3 and J is TRBJ1-4, with D perhaps matching TRBD1 (5 bases). Germline V CDR1 and CDR2: LGHNA, YSLEER. The length of the CDR3 is 22 residues. V was trimmed by 0 bases and J by 0 bases, leaving 26 bases between them. CDR3 loop: CASSQDRLGQGKFKATNEKLFF. DNA for the CDR3: TGCGCCAGCAGCCAAGATCGGCTGGGGCAGGGAAAATTTAAGGCAACTAATGAAAAACTGTTTTTT.

The V and J genes are TRBV6-5 and TRBJ1-6, with D tentatively TRBD1 (5 bases). The CDR3 runs to 14 residues. Looked up from germline, CDR1 is MNHEY and CDR2 is SVGAGI. V lost 7 bases and J lost 6, with 13 bases in between. The CDR3 DNA reads TGTGCCAGCACCGGCGGTAGGGGTAATTCACCCCTCCACTTT. It is translated as CASTGGRGNSPLHF.

The J gene is TRBJ1-1, the V gene TRBV6-5; 7 nucleotides align to TRBD1. CDR1 is MNHEY, CDR2 SVGAGI, per germline. The V and J ends lost 5 bases and 6 bases, in that order; junction bases with no gene match: 6. The CDR3 spans 13 residues. CDR3 coding DNA: TGTGCCAGCAGTCCCCACGGGACAGCTGAAGCTTTCTTT. Translation gives CASSPHGTAEAFF.

J is TRBJ2-2 and V is TRBV7-9; 9 positions agree with TRBD1. Losses at the gene ends were 5 bases for V and 2 bases for J; bases not matched to a gene: 9. The CDR3 length is 17 residues. The germline CDR1 and CDR2 sequences are SEHNR and FQNEAQ (reference sequence). CDR3 bases: TGTGCCAGCAGCCCACCACCGGGACAGGGAAACACCGGGGAGCTGTTTTTT. Translating gives CASSPPPGQGNTGELFF.

The CDR3 sequence is CASSPWTSGGVRTGELFF. For the CDR3, the DNA is TGTGCCAGCAGTCCTTGGACTAGCGGGGGGGTGAGAACCGGGGAGCTGTTTTTT. The V gene is TRBV28, the J gene TRBJ2-2; 15 nucleotides agree with TRBD2. CDR3 length: 18 residues. Germline V gene data show CDR1 as MDHEN and CDR2 as SYDVKM. Losses at the gene ends were 5 bases for V and 5 bases for J; bases not matched to a gene: 9.

V gene TRBV4-1 combines with J gene TRBJ1-2; D is unclear. The CDR3 is 18 amino acids. Germline CDR1 MGHRA, CDR2 YSYEKL. V shed 5 bases and J shed 2 bases, with 24 bases lying between them. The CDR3 nucleotides read TGCGCCAGCAGCGTGGAAGAGTCTTCAGGCAGATGGAACTATGGCTACACCTTC. This gives the protein CASSVEESSGRWNYGYTF.

The V call is TRBV7-6, the J call TRBJ2-2, with a tentative D call TRBD1 (5 bases). This CDR3 has 15 residues. Germline values: CDR1 SGHVS, CDR2 FNYEAQ. The V end lost 6 bases, the J end lost 2 bases, and 13 bases lay between the germline ends. CDR3 loop: CASSSTDINTGELFF. For the CDR3, the DNA is TGTGCCAGCAGTTCGACAGATATTAACACCGGGGAGCTGTTTTTT.

The J gene is TRBJ1-2, the V gene TRBV13; no clear D. Germline assignment: CDR1 PRHDT and CDR2 FYEKMQ (reference sequence). V shed 1 base and J shed 8 bases, with 14 bases lying between them. The CDR3 totals 14 residues. The CDR3 here is CASSLAGGLGGYTF. The CDR3 DNA follows: TGTGCCAGCAGCTTAGCAGGCGGACTAGGGGGCTACACCTTC.

V is TRBV24-1 and J is TRBJ2-5; 7 bases map to TRBD2. This CDR3 comprises 15 residues. With 4 bases clipped from V and 2 bases from J, the junction kept 6 bases outside the gene matches. Per the germline V gene, CDR1 is KGHDR and CDR2 is SFDVKD. The DNA of the CDR3 is TGTGCCACCAGTGACTGGGGACTAACTCAAGAGACCCAGTACTTC. Translated: CATSDWGLTQETQYF.

The chain employs TRBV19 and TRBJ1-2; 12 nucleotides match TRBD1. Losses at the gene ends were 5 bases for V and 3 bases for J; bases not matched to a gene: 7. CDR1 is LNHDA, CDR2 SQIVND, per germline (reference sequence). This CDR3 has 16 residues. The DNA of the CDR3 is TGTGCCAGTAGTCCGATCGGGACAGGGGGCGACTATGGCTACACCTTC. Translated: CASSPIGTGGDYGYTF. Complete variable domain (other parts from reference TRBV19 and TRBJ1-2): DGGITQSPKYLFRKEGQNVTLSCEQNLNHDAMYWYRQDPGQGLRLIYYSQIVNDFQKGDIAEGYSVSREKKESFPLTVTSAQKNPTAFYLCASSPIGTGGDYGYTFGSGTRLTVV.

This chain connects TRBV28 to TRBJ1-5; D call uncertain. CDR1 is MDHEN, CDR2 SYDVKM, per germline. The CDR3 spans 13 residues. V was trimmed by 3 bases and J by 7 bases, leaving 10 bases between them. Here the CDR3 reads CASSFEGPQPQHF. CDR3 bases: TGTGCCAGCAGTTTTGAGGGTCCACAGCCCCAGCATTTT.

The chain is built from TRBV27 and TRBJ2-7; 8 bases are a match to TRBD1. V shed 6 bases, J shed 0 bases, and the junction held 4 bases outside the gene matches. The CDR3 consists of 14 residues. The germline gives CDR1 MNHEY, CDR2 SMNVEV (reference sequence). The CDR3 loop reads CASSRTGSSYEQYF. The DNA of the CDR3 is TGTGCCAGCAGCAGGACAGGGAGCTCCTACGAGCAGTACTTC.

V gene TRBV28 combines with J gene TRBJ1-4; D may be TRBD1 (6 bases). The CDR3 covers 14 residues. The V end was cut by 5 bases, the J end by 5 bases, with 12 bases between. CDR1 is MDHEN, CDR2 SYDVKM, per germline. CDR3 sequence reads: CASSDRKRNEKLFF. The CDR3 coding sequence is TGTGCCAGCAGTGACAGGAAACGAAATGAAAAACTGTTTTTT.

This clone was found once. The chain combines TRBV28 with TRBJ2-7; D is perhaps TRBD2 (7 bases). The germline V gene encodes CDR1 MDHEN and CDR2 SYDVKM. Trimming pared 3 bases from V and 5 bases from J, leaving 17 bases between. The CDR3 has 15 residues. CDR3: CASSFHRGASDEQYF. DNA of the CDR3: TGTGCCAGCAGTTTCCATCGGGGGGCTTCGGACGAGCAGTACTTC.

The CDR3 DNA is TGTGCCAGCAGTTACTCGGGGAGGGAGAATGGCTACACCTTC. Amino acid sequence: CASSYSGRENGYTF. The J gene is TRBJ1-2, the V gene TRBV6-5; unclear D gene. The CDR3 spans 14 residues. From germline, CDR1 is MNHEY and CDR2 SVGAGI. Trimming shortened V by 0 bases and J by 6 bases, and 11 bases separated the two germline ends.